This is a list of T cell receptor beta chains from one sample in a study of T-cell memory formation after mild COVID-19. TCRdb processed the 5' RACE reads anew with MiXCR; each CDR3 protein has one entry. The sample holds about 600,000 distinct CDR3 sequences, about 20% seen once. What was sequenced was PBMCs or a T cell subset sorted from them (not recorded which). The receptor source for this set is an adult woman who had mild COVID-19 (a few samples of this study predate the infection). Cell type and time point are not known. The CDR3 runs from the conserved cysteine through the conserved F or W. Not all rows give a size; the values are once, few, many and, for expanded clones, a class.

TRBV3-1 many CASSRLAGGTTDTQYF
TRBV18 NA CASSPRVAGGGEQFF
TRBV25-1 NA CASSSTIGLRGYEQFF
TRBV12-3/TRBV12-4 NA CASRQGGGYGYTF
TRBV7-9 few CASTPAVGLNNYGYTF
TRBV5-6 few CASSLSRGYSPLHF
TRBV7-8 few CATGGSYEQYF
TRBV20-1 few CSASTSGRMRAKNIQYF
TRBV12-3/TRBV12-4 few CASSLLIAGGPDTQYF
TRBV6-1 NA CASSEQRSHRGGTEAFF
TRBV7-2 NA CASSYGLGTGELFF